This T cell receptor (beta chain) is from a study of OX40 agonist ivuxolimab in advanced cancers. In the study overall: Patients were infused with ivuxolimab every 2 weeks at 0.01 to 10 mg/kg. Partial responses were seen in three patients, one with hepatocellular carcinoma and two with cutaneous melanoma. Whole-study findings and limits: There was clonal expansion of CD4+ and CD8+ blood T cells by week 6 at 0.1 to 3.0 mg/kg. Nonresponders included some who also had low normalized T-cell clonal expansion.

As concerns this clone: Its specificity is unknown.

The CDR3 is 14 residues long. With 3 bases clipped from V and 1 base from J, the junction kept 2 bases outside the gene matches. CDR1 is SGHVS, CDR2 FNYEAQ, per germline. The data were produced by immunoSEQ multiplex PCR, yet TCRdb's version contains in-frame clones alone and is incomplete. The sample consists of tens of thousands of clones, about 89% of them appearing once. The sequencing used CD4+ or CD8+ T cells sorted from blood, collected in a trial of the OX40 agonist ivuxolimab. This receptor was identified in an adult with an advanced solid tumor such as melanoma, head and neck, liver or kidney cancer. The J gene is TRBJ2-5, the V gene TRBV7-6, with 7 positions matching TRBD1. CDR3 protein: CASSLGDSQETQYF. The DNA for the CDR3 is TGTGCCAGCAGCTTGGGGGACAGCCAAGAGACCCAGTACTTC.